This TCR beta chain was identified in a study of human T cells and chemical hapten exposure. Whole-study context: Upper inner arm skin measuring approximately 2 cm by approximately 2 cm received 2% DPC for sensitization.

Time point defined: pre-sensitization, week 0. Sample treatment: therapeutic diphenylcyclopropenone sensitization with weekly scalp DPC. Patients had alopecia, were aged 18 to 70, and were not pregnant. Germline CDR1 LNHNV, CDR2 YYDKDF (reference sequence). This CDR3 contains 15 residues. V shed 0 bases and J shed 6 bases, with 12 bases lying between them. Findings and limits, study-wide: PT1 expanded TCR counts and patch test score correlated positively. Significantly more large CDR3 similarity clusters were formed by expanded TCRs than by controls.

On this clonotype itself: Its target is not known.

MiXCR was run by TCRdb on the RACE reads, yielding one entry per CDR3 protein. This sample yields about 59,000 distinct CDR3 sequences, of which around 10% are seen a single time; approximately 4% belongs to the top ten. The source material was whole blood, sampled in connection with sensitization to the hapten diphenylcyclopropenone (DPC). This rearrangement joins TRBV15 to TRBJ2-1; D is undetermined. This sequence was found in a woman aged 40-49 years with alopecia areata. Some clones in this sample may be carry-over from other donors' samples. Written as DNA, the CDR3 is TGTGCCACCAGCAGAGATGCTGGGCAGCGCAATGAGCAGTTCTTC. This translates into CATSRDAGQRNEQFF.